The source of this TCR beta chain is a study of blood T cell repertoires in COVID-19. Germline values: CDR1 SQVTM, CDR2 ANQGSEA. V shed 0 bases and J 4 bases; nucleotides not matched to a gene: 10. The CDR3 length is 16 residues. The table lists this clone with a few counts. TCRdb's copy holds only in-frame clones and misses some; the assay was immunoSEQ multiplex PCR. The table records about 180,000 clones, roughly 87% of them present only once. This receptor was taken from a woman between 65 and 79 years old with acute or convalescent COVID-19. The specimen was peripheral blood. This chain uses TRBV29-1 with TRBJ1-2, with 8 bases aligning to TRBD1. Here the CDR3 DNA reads TGCAGCGTTGAAGATTTTCCCCCGGGACAGGTCTATGGCTACACCTTC. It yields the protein CSVEDFPPGQVYGYTF.